The 10 T cell receptor beta chains reported below all come from one sample, sequenced in a study of blood T cell repertoires in COVID-19. Libraries were prepared by immunoSEQ multiplex PCR; TCRdb keeps only in-frame clonotypes and omits some of them. The table has about 35,000 clones, more than 70% seen once. Material for sequencing was peripheral blood. The receptor set was obtained from a human donor in a cohort sampled during active COVID-19.

This chain joins TRBV6-6 and TRBJ1-1, with TRBD1 as a possible D gene (6 bases). Per germline, CDR1 MNHNY and CDR2 SVGAGI (reference sequence). The CDR3 totals 13 residues. Trimming cost V 4 bases and J 5 bases, with 11 bases left between them. The CDR3 loop reads CASSLQGETEAFF. In DNA, the CDR3 is TGTGCCAGCAGTTTACAGGGCGAAACTGAAGCTTTCTTT.

The CDR3, as DNA: TGTGCCAGCAGTTACCTCGGGACAGGCGTCGGTGGCTACACCTTC. It codes for CASSYLGTGVGGYTF. J is TRBJ1-2 and V is TRBV6-5, with 8 positions matching TRBD1. Germline CDR1 MNHEY, CDR2 SVGAGI. Unmatched junction bases numbered 9, after V lost 2 bases and J lost 7 bases. This CDR3 comprises 15 residues.

V is TRBV6-5 and J is TRBJ1-5, with D maybe TRBD1 (6 bases). The CDR3 has 15 residues. With 6 bases removed from V and 6 bases from J, the gap between germline ends came to 18 bases. Germline V gives CDR1 MNHEY, CDR2 SVGAGI. The CDR3 nucleotides are TGTGCCAGCAGGCCAATGGGGGCCAAGGTTCAGCCCCAGCATTTT. Residues: CASRPMGAKVQPQHF.

The CDR3 DNA follows: TGCGCCAGCAACCTCGGTGGGACTAGCGGGGGCGAGCAGTTCTTC. It is translated as CASNLGGTSGGEQFF. The chain employs TRBV4-3 and TRBJ2-1, with 14 bases that match TRBD2. Germline values: CDR1 LGHNA, CDR2 YSLEER. The length of the CDR3 is 15 residues. V was clipped by 7 bases and J by 10 bases; unmatched bases: 9.

Only one count was recorded for this clone. The chain joins TRBV28 to TRBJ1-6; tentative D call: TRBD1 (6 bases). Germline CDR1 is MDHEN and CDR2 is SYDVKM. Trimming cost V 3 bases and J 7 bases, with 10 bases left between them. This CDR3 region has 14 residues. In DNA form, the CDR3 reads TGTGCCAGCAGTTTCACTAGGGGGAATTCACCCCTCCACTTT. The encoded protein is CASSFTRGNSPLHF.

The CDR3 sequence is CSASEFTGSWAGGQSEYF. For the CDR3, the DNA is TGCAGTGCTAGTGAGTTTACGGGCTCCTGGGCGGGGGGGCAGTCGGAGTACTTC. J is TRBJ2-5 and V is TRBV20-1, with 9 bases that match TRBD2. Germline CDR1 and CDR2: DFQATT and SNEGSKA (reference sequence). The V and J ends lost 3 bases and 12 bases, in that order; junction bases with no gene match: 26. This CDR3 contains 18 residues.

The CDR3 DNA follows: TGCGCCAGCAGCCCTAGGGGGCTGGGCAATCAGCCCCAGCATTTT. Translated: CASSPRGLGNQPQHF. This sequence joins TRBV5-1 and TRBJ1-5; 7 positions match TRBD1. The germline V gene encodes CDR1 SGHRS and CDR2 YFSETQ. The CDR3 is made up of 15 amino acids. The V segment lost 4 bases and the J segment 2 bases; nucleotides outside the gene matches: 6.

The rearrangement uses TRBV2 and TRBJ1-3; D gene uncertain. Germline V lookup: CDR1 SNHLY, CDR2 FYNNEI. V was shortened by 6 bases and J by 0 bases, with 9 bases between the two germline ends. The CDR3 extends over 14 amino acids. DNA for the CDR3: TGTGCCAGCAGAGCTATCGGCTCTGGAAACACCATATATTTT. This sequence encodes CASRAIGSGNTIYF.

The gene calls are TRBV5-4 and TRBJ1-2; D remains ambiguous. The germline gives CDR1 SGHNT, CDR2 YYREEE (reference sequence). Trimming removed 0 bases from V and 2 bases from J, with 11 bases in between. The CDR3 extends over 15 amino acids. CDR3 sequence reads: CASSLGAGLNYGYTF. DNA of the CDR3: TGTGCCAGCAGCTTGGGAGCTGGTTTAAACTATGGCTACACCTTC.

The chain carries TRBV7-8 and TRBJ2-1, with 11 bases that match TRBD2. Trimming took 1 base from V and 12 from J; bases not matched to a gene: 5. CDR3 length equals 14 residues. CDR1 is SGHVS and CDR2 is FQNEAQ in the germline V gene. This CDR3 is CASSLVAGGPGQFF. DNA for the CDR3: TGTGCCAGCAGCTTAGTAGCGGGGGGGCCGGGGCAGTTCTTC.